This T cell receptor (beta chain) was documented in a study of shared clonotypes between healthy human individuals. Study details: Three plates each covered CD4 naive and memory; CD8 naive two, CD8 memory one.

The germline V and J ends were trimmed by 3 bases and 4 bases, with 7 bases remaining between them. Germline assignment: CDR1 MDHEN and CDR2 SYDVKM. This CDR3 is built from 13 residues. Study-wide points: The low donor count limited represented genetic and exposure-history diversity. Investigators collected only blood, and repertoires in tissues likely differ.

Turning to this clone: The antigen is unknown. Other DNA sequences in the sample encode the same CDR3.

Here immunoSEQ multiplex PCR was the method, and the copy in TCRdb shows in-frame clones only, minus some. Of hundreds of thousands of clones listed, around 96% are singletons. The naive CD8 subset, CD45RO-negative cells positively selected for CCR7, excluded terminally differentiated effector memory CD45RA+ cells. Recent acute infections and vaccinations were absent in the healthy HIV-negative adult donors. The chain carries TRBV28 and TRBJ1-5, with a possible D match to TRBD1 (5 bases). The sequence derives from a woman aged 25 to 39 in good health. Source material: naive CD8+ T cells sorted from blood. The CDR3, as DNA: TGTGCCAGCAGTTTTGGGGGGAATCAGCCCCAGCATTTT. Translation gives CASSFGGNQPQHF.